The T cell receptor (beta chain) described here comes from a study of cytomegalovirus exposure and HLA in healthy donors. Overall study findings and caveats: Reports showed the classifier diagnosing cytomegalovirus status with high specificity and sensitivity. Immune exposure data for these donors was limited to CMV serostatus.

With respect to this clone: Antigen specificity is unknown.

It was with 60 Vbeta and 13 Jbeta primers that the PCR ran. Repertoires were generated with immunoSEQ multiplex PCR, while TCRdb's copy carries only in-frame clones and drops some. The profile shows over 130,000 clones, around 57% of them singletons. The CDR3 length is 12 residues. V shed 4 bases and J shed 4 bases, with 10 bases lying between them. Germline-derived CDR1 and CDR2 are SQVTM and ANQGSEA. This clonotype originated in a male donor in good health and CMV-seronegative. The sequencing sample was made of PBMCs. The chain has TRBV29-1 and TRBJ2-5; possibly TRBD1 for D (6 bases). CDR3 protein: CSVGQEGETQYF. The DNA of the CDR3 is TGCAGCGTTGGACAGGAAGGAGAGACCCAGTACTTC.